One and the same sample provided the 29 T cell receptor beta chains below, sequenced in a study of blood T cell repertoires in COVID-19. The data were produced by immunoSEQ multiplex PCR, yet TCRdb's version contains in-frame clones alone and is incomplete. The data contain a few hundred thousand clones, 86% of them singletons. The sample consisted of peripheral blood. These TCRs come from a man older than 75 with acute or convalescent COVID-19.

The V and J genes are TRBV7-2 and TRBJ1-2; a weak D match, TRBD1 (6 bases). Germline CDR1 and CDR2: SGHTA and FQGNSA. The CDR3 runs 14 residues. Trimming removed 2 bases at V and 7 bases at J, with 14 bases between. The CDR3 nucleotides are TGTGCCAGCAGCTTACCAGGGGCCGTGGGTGGCTACACCTTC. Residues: CASSLPGAVGGYTF.

CDR3 amino acids: CASSFDSGYTF. The CDR3 bases are TGTGCCAGCAGTTTTGACAGTGGCTACACCTTC. The V gene is TRBV2, the J gene TRBJ1-2, with D possibly matching TRBD1 (5 bases). Trimming cost V 5 bases and J 7 bases, with 8 bases left between them. Looked up from germline, CDR1 is SNHLY and CDR2 is FYNNEI. This CDR3 region has 11 residues. The whole variable domain, remainder taken from reference TRBV2 and TRBJ1-2, is EPEVTQTPSHQVTQMGQEVILRCVPISNHLYFYWYRQILGQKVEFLVSFYNNEISEKSEIFDDQFSVERPDGSNFTLKIRSTKLEDSAMYFCASSFDSGYTFGSGTRLTVV.

The chain is built from TRBV28 and TRBJ1-3, with TRBD1 matching 8 bases. The J segment lost 2 bases and the V segment lost 5 bases, leaving 8 bases of the junction unmatched. Germline V lookup: CDR1 MDHEN, CDR2 SYDVKM. The CDR3 covers 16 residues. The CDR3 DNA follows: TGTGCCAGCAGTCCTGGACAGGGCGTTACTGGAAACACCATATATTTT. Its protein is CASSPGQGVTGNTIYF.

The CDR3 DNA is TGTGCCAGCTCACATACATCTGGGGAGCTGTTTTTT. This encodes CASSHTSGELFF. V usage is TRBV18 and J usage is TRBJ2-2; the D is unclear. Germline values: CDR1 KGHSH, CDR2 LQKENI. The CDR3 has 12 residues. With 4 bases removed from V and 8 bases from J, the gap between germline ends came to 8 bases.

The chain has TRBV6-5 and TRBJ1-1; 7 bases match TRBD1. The CDR3 is 13 amino acids. Germline loops: CDR1 MNHEY, CDR2 SVGAGI. V trimming: 7 bases; J trimming: 7 bases; junction bases outside the gene matches: 9. CDR3 DNA: TGTGCCAGCACACAGGGGACGGACAGTGAAGCTTTCTTT. Translated, it gives CASTQGTDSEAFF.

This clone was seen just once. The chain uses TRBV28 and TRBJ1-5, with 10 bases aligning to TRBD1. CDR1 is MDHEN and CDR2 is SYDVKM in the germline V gene. The CDR3 runs 14 residues. Trimming removed 8 bases from V and 3 bases from J; junction bases left unmatched: 4. CDR3 residues: CASFGTGDNQPQHF. CDR3 DNA: TGTGCCAGCTTCGGGACAGGGGACAATCAGCCCCAGCATTTT.

The chain links TRBV19 to TRBJ1-5; 7 bases line up with TRBD1. Germline CDR1 reads LNHDA; CDR2 reads SQIVND (reference sequence). The length of the CDR3 is 14 residues. Trimming cost V 1 base and J 4 bases; bases outside gene matches: 1. For the CDR3, the DNA is TGTGCCAGTAGTATAGCCAGGGGGAATCAGCCCCAGCATTTT. This encodes CASSIARGNQPQHF.

The chain is built from TRBV5-1 and TRBJ1-5; D is undetermined. CDR1 is SGHRS, CDR2 YFSETQ, per germline. The V gene lost 0 bases and the J gene lost 0 bases, with 7 bases spanning the gap. This CDR3 is 15 amino acids long. The CDR3 protein is CASSLVQTSNQPQHF. The DNA of the CDR3 is TGCGCCAGCAGCTTGGTACAGACTAGCAATCAGCCCCAGCATTTT.

The chain links TRBV24-1 to TRBJ2-1; maybe TRBD2 (6 bases). The germline V gene encodes CDR1 KGHDR and CDR2 SFDVKD. CDR3 length: 16 amino acids. The V end was cut by 3 bases, the J end by 4 bases, with 15 bases between. CDR3: CATSDNRDFYYNEQFF. The CDR3 DNA follows: TGTGCCACCAGTGATAACCGGGACTTTTATTACAATGAGCAGTTCTTC.

This rearrangement joins TRBV6-5 to TRBJ1-1; D is unresolved. This CDR3 is built from 13 residues. V gave up 7 bases and J gave up 4 bases, with 13 bases separating them. Germline CDR1 is MNHEY and CDR2 is SVGAGI. The CDR3, as DNA: TGTGCCAGCACTAACTCGGTGGCCACTGAAGCTTTCTTT. This translates into CASTNSVATEAFF.

Written as DNA, the CDR3 is TGTGCCAGTAGTATAGGGGCAGAAAATCAGCCCCAGCATTTT. It codes for CASSIGAENQPQHF. The chain links TRBV19 to TRBJ1-5, with D unclear. Trimming took 1 base from V and 4 from J, leaving 8 bases between them. CDR3 length equals 14 residues. The germline V gene encodes CDR1 LNHDA and CDR2 SQIVND (reference sequence).

The CDR3 nucleotides are TGCGCCAGCAGCCAAGATTTGCCTGGGGGGACTAGCGGAGATACGCAGTATTTT. It yields the protein CASSQDLPGGTSGDTQYF. The chain couples TRBV4-3 to TRBJ2-3, with TRBD2 matching 11 bases. The CDR3 is made up of 18 amino acids. The ends lost 0 bases at V and 5 bases at J; junction bases unmatched: 10. Germline V lookup: CDR1 LGHNA, CDR2 YSLEER.

The count of this clone is one. The chain combines TRBV3-1 (or the pseudogene TRBV3-2) with TRBJ2-1; 13 nucleotides line up with TRBD2. From germline, CDR1 is LGHDT and CDR2 YNNKEL (reference sequence). This CDR3 comprises 15 residues. V gave up 3 bases and J gave up 12 bases; unmatched junction bases: 8. In nucleotides, the CDR3 is TGTGCCAGCAGCCAGGGGACTAGCGGGAAAGGGGGGCAGTTCTTC. Protein: CASSQGTSGKGGQFF.

The genes are TRBV7-2 and TRBJ2-1, with 7 bases that match TRBD1. Germline V gene sequence: CDR1 SGHTA, CDR2 FQGNSA. CDR3 length: 17 residues. Unmatched junction bases numbered 12, after V lost 4 bases and J lost 3 bases. The CDR3 DNA sequence: TGTGCCAGCAGCTCTCGGACAGGCGTCTTTGTCTACAATGAGCAGTTCTTC. Translated, it gives CASSSRTGVFVYNEQFF.

V usage is TRBV3-1 (or the pseudogene TRBV3-2) and J usage is TRBJ1-1, with TRBD1 identical over 7 bases. This CDR3 has 16 amino acids. V gave up 6 bases and J gave up 0 bases; unmatched junction bases: 10. From germline, CDR1 is LGHDT and CDR2 YNNKEL (reference sequence). DNA of the CDR3: TGTGCCAGCAGGCCGGACAGGTCAATCATGAACACTGAAGCTTTCTTT. Encoded protein: CASRPDRSIMNTEAFF.

The chain joins TRBV4-2 to TRBJ1-5; the D gene is possibly TRBD1 (6 bases). Between the trimmed V and J ends, which lost 4 bases and 6 bases, there was a span of 13 bases. Germline lookup yields CDR1 LGHNA and CDR2 YNFKEQ. The CDR3 is 14 amino acids. The CDR3 DNA reads as TGTGCCAGCAGCCGACCAGGACAGTTTCAGCCCCAGCATTTT. Translated, it gives CASSRPGQFQPQHF.

The chain recombines TRBV19 with TRBJ1-5, with D unclear. Germline V gene lookup returns CDR1 LNHDA and CDR2 SQIVND (reference sequence). The CDR3 consists of 12 residues. The CDR3 DNA is TGTGCGGGGAGAGATCGCACTGGGCCCCAGCATTTT. Translation gives CAGRDRTGPQHF.

The rearrangement uses TRBV19 and TRBJ1-1, with D tentatively TRBD1 (6 bases). V lost 9 bases and J lost 4, with 12 bases in between. The germline CDR1 and CDR2 sequences are LNHDA and SQIVND (reference sequence). The CDR3 covers 12 residues. CDR3: CASTGSITEAFF. The CDR3 bases are TGTGCCAGCACAGGGTCAATCACTGAAGCTTTCTTT.

The chain has TRBV5-4 and TRBJ2-7, with TRBD1 matching 9 bases. Germline assignment: CDR1 SGHNT and CDR2 YYREEE (reference sequence). The length of the CDR3 is 14 residues. V lost 0 bases, J lost 5 bases, and 3 bases stayed unmatched. The CDR3 DNA reads TGTGCCAGCAGCTTGGGGGACAGGGCAGACGAGCAGTACTTC. Its protein product is CASSLGDRADEQYF.

The chain couples TRBV2 to TRBJ2-3; D is undetermined. Deletions cut 1 base from V and 7 bases from J, with 6 bases between. CDR3 length: 12 amino acids. Germline CDR1 SNHLY, CDR2 FYNNEI. The CDR3 is CASSEVLYTQYF. The CDR3 DNA reads as TGTGCCAGCAGTGAAGTTCTGTATACGCAGTATTTT.

The chain links TRBV5-1 to TRBJ1-2, with D hard to call. Trimming shortened V by 0 bases and J by 6 bases, and 12 bases separated the two germline ends. The CDR3 has 14 amino acids. CDR1 is SGHRS, CDR2 YFSETQ, per germline. CDR3 residues: CASSLGGGMNGYTF. Here the CDR3 DNA reads TGCGCCAGCAGCTTGGGTGGCGGGATGAATGGCTACACCTTC.

A single count supports this clone. CDR3 sequence (DNA): TGTGCCAGCAGTATAGCGGGATCCCCCTACAATGAGCAGTTCTTC. This encodes CASSIAGSPYNEQFF. The rearrangement uses TRBV6-5 and TRBJ2-1, with TRBD2 matching over 8 bases. V shed 5 bases and J 2 bases; nucleotides not matched to a gene: 5. The CDR3 is 15 residues long. CDR1 is MNHEY, CDR2 SVGAGI, per germline.

The gene calls are TRBV28 and TRBJ2-2; 11 nucleotides match TRBD2. The CDR3 consists of 15 residues. The V segment lost 6 bases and the J segment 2 bases; nucleotides outside the gene matches: 2. Germline-derived CDR1 and CDR2 are MDHEN and SYDVKM. The chain's CDR3 is CASSGTSGNTGELFF. The CDR3 bases are TGTGCCAGCAGCGGGACTAGCGGAAACACCGGGGAGCTGTTTTTT.

The CDR3, as DNA: TGTGCCAGCAGCTCCCAAGACAGGGGGCACTCACCCCTCCACTTT. Translating gives CASSSQDRGHSPLHF. This chain connects TRBV7-9 to TRBJ1-6; 10 bases fit TRBD1. V was clipped by 4 bases and J by 10 bases; unmatched bases: 7. CDR3 length: 15 amino acids. The germline gives CDR1 SEHNR, CDR2 FQNEAQ (reference sequence).

The genes are TRBV24-1 and TRBJ1-1, with 9 bases aligning to TRBD1. Trimming took 5 bases from V and 10 from J; bases not matched to a gene: 10. The CDR3 length is 14 residues. CDR1 KGHDR and CDR2 SFDVKD come from the germline V gene. The CDR3 reads CATSGSGQGSRAFF. As DNA, the CDR3 is TGTGCCACCAGTGGCTCGGGACAGGGTAGTCGAGCTTTCTTT.

V is TRBV7-9 and J is TRBJ2-3, with TRBD2 matching over 13 bases. This CDR3 has 18 amino acids. The germline V gene has CDR1 SEHNR and CDR2 FQNEAQ (reference sequence). V gave up 1 base and J gave up 0 bases; unmatched junction bases: 4. CDR3: CASSLGLAGGPSTDTQYF. The CDR3 DNA reads as TGTGCCAGCAGCTTAGGACTAGCGGGAGGACCTAGCACAGATACGCAGTATTTT.

The genes are TRBV19 and TRBJ2-5; D gene unclear. Trimming left V 1 base short and J 2 bases short, with 8 bases between. Germline loops: CDR1 LNHDA, CDR2 SQIVND (reference sequence). The CDR3 spans 14 residues. The CDR3 DNA is TGTGCCAGTAGTATAGCCGGAGTACAAGAGACCCAGTACTTC. Encoded protein: CASSIAGVQETQYF. Supplemented by reference TRBV19 and TRBJ2-5, the full variable domain reads DGGITQSPKYLFRKEGQNVTLSCEQNLNHDAMYWYRQDPGQGLRLIYYSQIVNDFQKGDIAEGYSVSREKKESFPLTVTSAQKNPTAFYLCASSIAGVQETQYFGPGTRLLVL.

The V call is TRBV29-1, the J call TRBJ2-7, with TRBD2 matching over 8 bases. Trimming at V came to 6 bases and at J to 1 base, leaving 8 bases not matched to a gene. Germline lookup yields CDR1 SQVTM and CDR2 ANQGSEA. This CDR3 region has 14 residues. The CDR3 spells CSVRGGHRSYEQYF. Written as DNA, the CDR3 is TGCAGCGTCCGGGGGGGACACCGTTCCTACGAGCAGTACTTC.

The chain joins TRBV9 to TRBJ2-1; TRBD2 aligns across 9 bases. Germline V gene data show CDR1 as SGDLS and CDR2 as YYNGEE. Unmatched junction bases numbered 12, after V lost 4 bases and J lost 7 bases. CDR3 size: 16 residues. The CDR3 DNA reads as TGTGCCAGCAGCCCCGCTAGCGGGGTCTTGAAGAATGAGCAGTTCTTC. This gives the protein CASSPASGVLKNEQFF.